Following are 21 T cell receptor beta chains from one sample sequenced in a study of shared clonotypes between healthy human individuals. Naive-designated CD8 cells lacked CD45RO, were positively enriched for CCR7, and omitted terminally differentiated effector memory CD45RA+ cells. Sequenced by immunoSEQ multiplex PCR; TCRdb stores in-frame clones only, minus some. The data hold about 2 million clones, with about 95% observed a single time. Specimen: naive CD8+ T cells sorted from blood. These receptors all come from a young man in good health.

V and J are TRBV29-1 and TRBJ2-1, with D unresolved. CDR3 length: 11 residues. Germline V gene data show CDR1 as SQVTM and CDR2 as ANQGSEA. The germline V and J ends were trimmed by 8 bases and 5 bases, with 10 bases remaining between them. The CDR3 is CSPVADNEQFF. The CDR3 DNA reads TGCAGCCCTGTAGCAGACAATGAGCAGTTCTTC.

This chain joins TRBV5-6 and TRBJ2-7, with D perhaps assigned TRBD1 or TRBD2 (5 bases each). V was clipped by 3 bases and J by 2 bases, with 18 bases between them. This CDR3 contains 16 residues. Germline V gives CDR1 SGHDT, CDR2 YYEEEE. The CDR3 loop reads CASSSSNWDGAYEQYF. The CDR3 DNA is TGTGCCAGCAGCTCGAGTAACTGGGACGGCGCCTACGAGCAGTACTTC.

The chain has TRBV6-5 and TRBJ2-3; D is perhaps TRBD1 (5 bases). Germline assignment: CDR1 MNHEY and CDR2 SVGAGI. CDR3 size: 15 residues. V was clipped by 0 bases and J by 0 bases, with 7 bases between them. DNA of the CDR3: TGTGCCAGCAGTTACTCTCCAGGGAGCACAGATACGCAGTATTTT. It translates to CASSYSPGSTDTQYF.

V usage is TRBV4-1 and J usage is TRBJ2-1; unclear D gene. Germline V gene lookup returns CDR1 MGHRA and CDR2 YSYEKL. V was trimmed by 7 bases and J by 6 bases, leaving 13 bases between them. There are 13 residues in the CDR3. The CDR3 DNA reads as TGCGCCAGCACCCATATCCAAGGCAATGAGCAGTTCTTC. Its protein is CASTHIQGNEQFF.

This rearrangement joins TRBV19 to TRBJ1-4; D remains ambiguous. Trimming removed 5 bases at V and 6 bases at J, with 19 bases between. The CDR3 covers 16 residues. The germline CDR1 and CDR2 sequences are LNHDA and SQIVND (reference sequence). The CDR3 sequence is CASSEWEGMDYEKLFF. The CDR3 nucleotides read TGTGCCAGTAGTGAGTGGGAGGGCATGGACTATGAAAAACTGTTTTTT.

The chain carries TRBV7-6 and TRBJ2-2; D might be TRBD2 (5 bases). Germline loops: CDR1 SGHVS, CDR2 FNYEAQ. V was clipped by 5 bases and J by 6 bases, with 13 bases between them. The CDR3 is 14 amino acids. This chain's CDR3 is CASSPLTAAGELFF. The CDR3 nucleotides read TGTGCCAGCAGCCCCCTAACAGCGGCCGGGGAGCTGTTTTTT.

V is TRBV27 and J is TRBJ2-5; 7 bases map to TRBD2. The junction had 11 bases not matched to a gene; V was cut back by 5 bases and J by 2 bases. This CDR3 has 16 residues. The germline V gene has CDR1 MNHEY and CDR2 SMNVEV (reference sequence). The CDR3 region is CASSPRGLVWQETQYF. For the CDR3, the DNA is TGTGCCAGCAGTCCTAGAGGACTAGTCTGGCAAGAGACCCAGTACTTC.

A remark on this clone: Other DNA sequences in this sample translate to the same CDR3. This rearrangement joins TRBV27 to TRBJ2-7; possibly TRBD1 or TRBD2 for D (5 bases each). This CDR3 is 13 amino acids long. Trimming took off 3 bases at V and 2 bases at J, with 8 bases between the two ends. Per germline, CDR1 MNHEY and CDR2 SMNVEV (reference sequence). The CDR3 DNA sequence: TGTGCCAGCAGTTTCGGGACCACCTACGAGCAGTACTTC. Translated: CASSFGTTYEQYF.

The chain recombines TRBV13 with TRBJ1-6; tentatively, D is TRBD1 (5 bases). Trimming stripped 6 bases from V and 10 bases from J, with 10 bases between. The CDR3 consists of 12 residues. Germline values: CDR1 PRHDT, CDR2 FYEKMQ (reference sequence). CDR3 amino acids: CASREGWSPLHF. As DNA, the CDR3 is TGTGCCAGCAGGGAGGGGTGGTCACCCCTCCACTTT.

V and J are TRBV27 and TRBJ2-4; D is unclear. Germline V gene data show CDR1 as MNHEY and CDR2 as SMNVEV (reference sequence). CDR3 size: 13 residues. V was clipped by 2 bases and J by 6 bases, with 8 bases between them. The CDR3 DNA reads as TGTGCCAGCAGTTTACTAGGAGTAAACATTCAGTACTTC. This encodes CASSLLGVNIQYF.

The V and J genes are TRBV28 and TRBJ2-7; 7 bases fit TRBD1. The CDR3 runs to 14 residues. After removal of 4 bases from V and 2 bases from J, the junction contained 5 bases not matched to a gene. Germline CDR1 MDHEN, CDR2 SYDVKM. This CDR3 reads CASSWTGSTYEQYF. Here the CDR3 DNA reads TGTGCCAGCAGTTGGACAGGTTCTACCTACGAGCAGTACTTC.

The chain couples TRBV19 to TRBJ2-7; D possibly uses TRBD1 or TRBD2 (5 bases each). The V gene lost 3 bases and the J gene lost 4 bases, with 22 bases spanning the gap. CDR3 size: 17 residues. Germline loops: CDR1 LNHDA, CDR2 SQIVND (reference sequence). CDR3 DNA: TGTGCCAGTAGTATGGGACCGGTTGGGTCCCTTTTATACGAGCAGTACTTC. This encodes CASSMGPVGSLLYEQYF.

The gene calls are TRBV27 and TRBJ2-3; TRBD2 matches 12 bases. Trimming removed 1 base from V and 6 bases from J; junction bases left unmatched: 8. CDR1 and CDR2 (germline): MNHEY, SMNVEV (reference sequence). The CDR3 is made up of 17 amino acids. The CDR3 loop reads CASSLLLAGGPKDTQYF. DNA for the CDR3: TGTGCCAGCAGTTTATTACTAGCGGGAGGCCCGAAGGATACGCAGTATTTT.

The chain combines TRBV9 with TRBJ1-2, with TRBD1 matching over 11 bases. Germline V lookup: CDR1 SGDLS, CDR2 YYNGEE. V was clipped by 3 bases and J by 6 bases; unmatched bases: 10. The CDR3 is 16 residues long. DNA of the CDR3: TGTGCCAGCAGCGCGATTGCCGGGACAGGGGGGCATGGCTACACCTTC. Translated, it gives CASSAIAGTGGHGYTF.

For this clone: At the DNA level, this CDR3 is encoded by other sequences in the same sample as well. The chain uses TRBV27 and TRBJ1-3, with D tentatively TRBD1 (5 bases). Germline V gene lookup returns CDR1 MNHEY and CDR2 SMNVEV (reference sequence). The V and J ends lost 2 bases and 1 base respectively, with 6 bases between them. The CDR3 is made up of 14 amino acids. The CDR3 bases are TGTGCCAGCAGTTTAAGGGGATCTGGAAACACCATATATTTT. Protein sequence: CASSLRGSGNTIYF.

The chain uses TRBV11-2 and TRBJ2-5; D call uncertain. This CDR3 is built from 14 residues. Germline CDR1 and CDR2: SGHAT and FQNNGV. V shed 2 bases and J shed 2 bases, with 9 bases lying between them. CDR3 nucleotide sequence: TGTGCCAGCAGCTTAATTTTGTTACAAGAGACCCAGTACTTC. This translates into CASSLILLQETQYF.

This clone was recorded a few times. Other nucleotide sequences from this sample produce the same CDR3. The chain's CDR3 is CASSLTGMNTEAFF. In nucleotides, the CDR3 is TGTGCCAGCAGTTTGACGGGGATGAACACTGAAGCTTTCTTT. The rearrangement links TRBV27 to TRBJ1-1, with D hard to call. Germline V lookup: CDR1 MNHEY, CDR2 SMNVEV (reference sequence). Trimming took off 3 bases at V and 0 bases at J, with 8 bases between the two ends. The CDR3 has 14 amino acids.

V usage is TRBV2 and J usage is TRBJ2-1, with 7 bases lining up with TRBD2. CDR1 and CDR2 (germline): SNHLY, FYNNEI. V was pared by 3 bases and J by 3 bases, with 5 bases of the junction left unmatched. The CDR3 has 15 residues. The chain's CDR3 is CASSDDGGSYNEQFF. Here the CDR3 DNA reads TGTGCCAGCAGTGATGACGGCGGGAGCTACAATGAGCAGTTCTTC.

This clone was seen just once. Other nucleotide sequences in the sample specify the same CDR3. The CDR3 sequence is CASSAGTVPYEQYF. The CDR3, as DNA: TGTGCCAGCAGCGCAGGGACCGTGCCCTACGAGCAGTACTTC. The J gene is TRBJ2-7, the V gene TRBV9, with D perhaps matching TRBD1 or TRBD2 (5 bases each). V gave up 3 bases and J gave up 2 bases, with 12 bases separating them. Germline CDR1 is SGDLS and CDR2 is YYNGEE. CDR3 size: 14 residues. Variable domain in full (rest from reference TRBV9 and TRBJ2-7): DSGVTQTPKHLITATGQRVTLRCSPRSGDLSVYWYQQSLDQGLQFLIQYYNGEERAKGNILERFSAQQFPDLHSELNLSSLELGDSALYFCASSAGTVPYEQYFGPGTRLTVT.

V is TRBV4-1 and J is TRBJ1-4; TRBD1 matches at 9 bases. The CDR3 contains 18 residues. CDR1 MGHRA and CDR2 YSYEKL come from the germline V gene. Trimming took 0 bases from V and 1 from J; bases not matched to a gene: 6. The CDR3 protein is CASSQDRTGEETNEKLFF. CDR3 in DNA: TGCGCCAGCAGCCAAGATAGGACAGGGGAAGAAACTAATGAAAAACTGTTTTTT.

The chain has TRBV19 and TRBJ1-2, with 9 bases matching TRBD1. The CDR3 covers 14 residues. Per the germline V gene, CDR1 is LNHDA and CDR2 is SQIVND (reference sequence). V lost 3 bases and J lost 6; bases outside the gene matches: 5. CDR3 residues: CASSMGQGPHGYTF. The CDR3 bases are TGTGCCAGTAGTATGGGACAGGGACCACATGGCTACACCTTC.